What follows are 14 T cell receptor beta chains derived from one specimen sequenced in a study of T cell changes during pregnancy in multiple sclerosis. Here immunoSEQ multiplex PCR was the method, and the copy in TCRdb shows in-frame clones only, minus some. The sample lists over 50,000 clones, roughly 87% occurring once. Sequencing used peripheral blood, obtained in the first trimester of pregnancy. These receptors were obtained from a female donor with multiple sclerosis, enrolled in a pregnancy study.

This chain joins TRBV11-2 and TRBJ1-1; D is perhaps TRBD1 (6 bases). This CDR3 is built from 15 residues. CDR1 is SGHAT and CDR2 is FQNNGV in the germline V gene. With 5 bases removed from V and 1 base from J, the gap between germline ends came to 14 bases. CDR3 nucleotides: TGTGCCAGCAGCCCGACGAGGGGACAGAACACTGAAGCTTTCTTT. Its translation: CASSPTRGQNTEAFF. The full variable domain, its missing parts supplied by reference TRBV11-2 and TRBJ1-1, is EAGVAQSPRYKIIEKRQSVAFWCNPISGHATLYWYQQILGQGPKLLIQFQNNGVVDDSQLPKDRFSAERLKGVDSTLKIQPAKLEDSAVYLCASSPTRGQNTEAFFGQGTRLTVV.

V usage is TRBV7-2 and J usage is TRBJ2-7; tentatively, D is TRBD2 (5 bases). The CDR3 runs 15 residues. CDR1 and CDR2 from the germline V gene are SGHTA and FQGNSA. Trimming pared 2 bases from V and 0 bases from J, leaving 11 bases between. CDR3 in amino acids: CASSLKRRASYEQYF. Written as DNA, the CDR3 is TGTGCCAGCAGCTTAAAGAGGCGGGCCTCCTACGAGCAGTACTTC.

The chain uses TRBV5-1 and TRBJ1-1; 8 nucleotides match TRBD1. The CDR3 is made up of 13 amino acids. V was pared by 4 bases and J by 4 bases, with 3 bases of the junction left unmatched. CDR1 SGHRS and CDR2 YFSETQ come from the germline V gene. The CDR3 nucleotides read TGCGCCAGCAGCACAGACAGGGGCACTGAAGCTTTCTTT. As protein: CASSTDRGTEAFF.

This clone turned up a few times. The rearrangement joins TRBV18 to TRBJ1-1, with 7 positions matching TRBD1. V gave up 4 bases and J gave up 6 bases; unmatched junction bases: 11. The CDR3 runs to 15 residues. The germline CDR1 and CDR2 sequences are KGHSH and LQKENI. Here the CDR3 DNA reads TGTGCCAGCTCACTTCACAGGGGTTGGGTTCCTGAAGCTTTCTTT. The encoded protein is CASSLHRGWVPEAFF. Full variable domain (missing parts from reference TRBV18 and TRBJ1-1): NAGVMQNPRHLVRRRGQEARLRCSPMKGHSHVYWYRQLPEEGLKFMVYLQKENIIDESGMPKERFSAEFPKEGPSILRIQQVVRGDSAAYFCASSLHRGWVPEAFFGQGTRLTVV.

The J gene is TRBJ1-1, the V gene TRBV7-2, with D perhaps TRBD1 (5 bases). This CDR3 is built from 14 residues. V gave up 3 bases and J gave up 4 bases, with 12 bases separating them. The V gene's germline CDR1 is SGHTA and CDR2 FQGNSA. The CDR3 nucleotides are TGTGCCAGCAGCTTCCTGGGGGGAAGCACTGAAGCTTTCTTT. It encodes CASSFLGGSTEAFF.

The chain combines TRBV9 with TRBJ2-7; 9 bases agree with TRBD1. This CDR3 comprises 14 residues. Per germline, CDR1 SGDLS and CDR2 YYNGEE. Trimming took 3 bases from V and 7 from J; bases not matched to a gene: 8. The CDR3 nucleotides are TGTGCCAGCAGCGCTGACAGGGGGAGGAAAGAGCAGTACTTC. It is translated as CASSADRGRKEQYF.

CDR3 sequence reads: CASSERAEGSYEQYF. For the CDR3, the DNA is TGTGCCAGCAGTGAACGGGCGGAGGGGTCGTACGAGCAGTACTTC. The gene calls are TRBV6-1 and TRBJ2-7, with a tentative D call TRBD2 (6 bases). Trimming removed 2 bases from V and 4 bases from J, with 15 bases in between. This CDR3 is 15 amino acids long. The germline CDR1 and CDR2 sequences are MNHNS and SASEGT.

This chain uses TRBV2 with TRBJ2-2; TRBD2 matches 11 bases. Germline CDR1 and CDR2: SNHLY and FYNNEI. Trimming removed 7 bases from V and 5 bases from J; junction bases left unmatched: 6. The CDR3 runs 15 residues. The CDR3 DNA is TGTGCCAGCACCGTACTAGCGGGAGAGACCGGGGAGCTGTTTTTT. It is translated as CASTVLAGETGELFF.

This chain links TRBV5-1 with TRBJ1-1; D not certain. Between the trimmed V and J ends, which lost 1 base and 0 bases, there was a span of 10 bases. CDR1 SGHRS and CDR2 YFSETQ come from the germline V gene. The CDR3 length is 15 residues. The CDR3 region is CASSLNGEMNTEAFF. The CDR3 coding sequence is TGCGCCAGCAGCTTGAACGGGGAGATGAACACTGAAGCTTTCTTT.

The CDR3 DNA reads TGTGCCAGCAGCTTACCCCCTCGGGAGACCCAGTACTTC. Translation gives CASSLPPRETQYF. V gene TRBV7-9 combines with J gene TRBJ2-5; D is undetermined. Germline lookup yields CDR1 SEHNR and CDR2 FQNEAQ (reference sequence). Trimming cost V 2 bases and J 5 bases, with 9 bases left between them. The CDR3 length is 13 residues.

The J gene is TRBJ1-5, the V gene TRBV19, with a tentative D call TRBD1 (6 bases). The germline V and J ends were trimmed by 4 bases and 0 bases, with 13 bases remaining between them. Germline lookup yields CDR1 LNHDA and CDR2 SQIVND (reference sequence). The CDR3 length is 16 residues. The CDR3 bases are TGTGCCAGTAGTAACCCCGGACAGCATAGCAATCAGCCCCAGCATTTT. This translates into CASSNPGQHSNQPQHF.

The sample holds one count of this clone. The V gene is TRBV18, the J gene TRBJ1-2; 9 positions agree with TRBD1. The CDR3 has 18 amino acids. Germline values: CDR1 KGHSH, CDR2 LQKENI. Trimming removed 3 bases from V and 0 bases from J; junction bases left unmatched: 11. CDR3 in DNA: TGTGCCAGCTCACCGGGGATGTCGGGACAGGGAGCTAACTATGGCTACACCTTC. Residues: CASSPGMSGQGANYGYTF.

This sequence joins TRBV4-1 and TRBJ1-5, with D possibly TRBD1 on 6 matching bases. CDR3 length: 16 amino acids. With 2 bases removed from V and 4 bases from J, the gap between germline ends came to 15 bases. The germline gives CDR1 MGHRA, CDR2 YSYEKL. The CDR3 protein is CASSQYRDPENQPQHF. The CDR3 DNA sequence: TGCGCCAGCAGCCAATACAGGGACCCGGAAAATCAGCCCCAGCATTTT.

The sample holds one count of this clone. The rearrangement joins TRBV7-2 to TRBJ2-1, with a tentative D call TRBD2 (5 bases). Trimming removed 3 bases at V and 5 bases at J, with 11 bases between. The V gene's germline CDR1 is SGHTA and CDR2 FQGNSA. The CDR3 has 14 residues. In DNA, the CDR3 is TGTGCCAGCAGCTTGGACTTACAAAACAATGAGCAGTTCTTC. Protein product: CASSLDLQNNEQFF.